The TCR beta chain under discussion was sequenced for a study of high-grade serous ovarian cancer treatment subgroups. Sequencing used immunoSEQ multiplex PCR; TCRdb keeps in-frame clones, though not all of them. The sample shows about 16,000 clones, 73% of them seen only once. CDR1 is SGHTA and CDR2 is FQGNSA in the germline V gene. The CDR3 contains 16 residues. V dropped 3 bases and J dropped 9; count of bases not matched to a gene: 13. Tumor tissue was taken before any definitive surgery or chemotherapy was given. Study-wide results and limits: Repertoire similarity ranged about 0.1 to 0.79 between tumors of one patient.

Of note for this clone: The antigen is undetermined.

The chain carries TRBV7-2 and TRBJ2-1, with TRBD1 matching 8 bases. The receptor's source is a human donor with high-grade serous ovarian cancer. The source material was tumor tissue. For the CDR3, the DNA is TGTGCCAGCAGCTTTTTTCTCTCAGGGGGCTTTGGTGAGCAGTTCTTC. It encodes CASSFFLSGGFGEQFF.